The sequence of this T cell receptor (beta chain) was determined in a study of blood T cells in healthy people across ages (dated by TCRdb to 2014 to 2015). Some background on the complete study: Template switching captured roughly one uniquely barcoded TCR beta cDNA molecule per two T cells in model experiments. To avoid experimental bias, donors of different ages were spread randomly across the sequencing lanes. The study measured age-related changes in TCR beta repertoire diversity using deep sequencing normalized with unique cDNA molecular identifiers. Two additional independent replicas of 1 million unique cDNA reads from the same blood draw were analyzed for two donors (one aged 18 to 30 and one aged 80 or older). The donors were split into four age groups: young (average about 16 years), middle-aged (more than 35), aged (roughly 60) and long-lived (under 85). Broader findings and caveats from the paper: As age increased, observed TCR beta diversity per million T cells dropped in a roughly linear way, and a significant reduction was already evident by age about 40. Total diversity estimates from one million sequenced T cells were considered lower bounds and underestimates. Observed TCR beta diversity correlated strongly with the percentage of naive T cells measured by flow cytometry. Compared with the aged group, more naive CD4+ T cells, fewer expanded clones and increased TCR diversity were shown by the long-lived group, suggesting age selection. Conclusive comparison of naive and antigen-experienced compartments was prevented by the profiling of bulk unsorted PBMCs. Donor CMV infection status was unknown, potentially confounding age-related changes in expanded clonotypes.

The CDR3 covers 12 residues, taking in both the cysteine and the phenylalanine. Here the CDR3 DNA is all that survives: 36 bases in frame from base 1. CDR1 and CDR2 are read off the germline V gene as SNHLY and FYNNEI. The library was obtained by 5' RACE. Sequencing was performed on an Illumina HiSeq 2500. A second roughly 7 to 11 cycle PCR used a sample-barcoded 5' primer and a J-beta primer mix. A template-switch 5' adaptor carrying 12 random nucleotides introduced a unique molecular identifier onto each TCR beta cDNA molecule. Each sample yielded at least 2.5 million CDR3-containing paired-end reads. First-strand cDNA was synthesized from all RNA with the Mint cDNA synthesis kit, primed by a TRBC-specific oligonucleotide. All cDNA was treated with uracil-DNA glycosylase and then went through a first 18-cycle PCR with the universal primers M1SS and BC2_uni_R. On the study's bioinformatics: Each sample was normalized by randomly selecting 1 million high-quality reads, each carrying a distinct molecular identifier. Reads with shared molecular identifiers were discarded instead of being binned into consensus sequences. MiTCR, run with a Q25 quality threshold and the strictest error-elimination algorithm, handled CDR3 identification, clonotype clustering and error correction. A nonparametric unseen species model with Euler transformation was used to estimate a lower bound on total TCR beta diversity. Clones were called with MiXCR by TCRdb after fastp trimmed the public reads at Q25, and only in-frame beta chains were retained. Each record represents a unique CDR3 protein, reported with the most common genes and DNA among its rows. TCRdb, rather than the study authors, made the V and J calls. Counted in this sample were 700,000 to 800,000 distinct CDR3 sequences; approximately 43% of them appeared once. The ten largest clones capture 20% to 25% of the sample.

About this clonotype itself: Its antigen has not been determined. The record has no base qualities; no much larger clone is one base away.

Donors were 39 systemically healthy Caucasian individuals from Russia aged 6 to 90 years. Each donor gave around 9.9 milliliters of peripheral blood, collected into EDTA-treated Vacutainer tubes. Ficoll-Paque density-gradient centrifugation was used to isolate PBMCs, with at least 6.5 million per sample. Trizol reagent was used to extract total RNA from PBMCs, with at least 6 micrograms per sample. For every donor, an aliquot of PBMCs went through flow cytometry to measure the percentages of naive CD45RAhigh/CD27high T cells. The receptor comes from a woman aged 55-75 years in good health. The V and J genes are TRBV2 and TRBJ2-4, with an unclear D gene assignment. The J call may be wrong; the DNA end is better matched by TRBJ2-7. Sequencing was performed on blood. The nucleotide sequence reads TGTGCCAGCGAAAGTACCAGCTACGAGCAGTACTTC. Its protein product is CASESTSYEQYF.